The present entry profiles one TCR beta chain with its context. The target antigen is unknown. The sample originates from a study of cytomegalovirus exposure and HLA in healthy donors. The CDR3 is 14 amino acids. Germline V gives CDR1 MNHNY, CDR2 SVGAGI (reference sequence). V gave up 7 bases and J gave up 2 bases; unmatched junction bases: 3. Study results and caveats: According to the study, around 180 TCR beta chains were cytomegalovirus-associated. Reports indicate that TCR beta sequences accurately predicted the HLA-A and HLA-B alleles of most subjects. In a later analysis, parvovirus B19, influenza, CMV and Epstein-Barr virus appeared linked to several top co-occurrence clusters.

Donors were ostensibly healthy at sampling, although undocumented immune exposures were probable. 60 Vbeta and 13 Jbeta primers were used in PCR. The table came from immunoSEQ multiplex PCR; TCRdb's copy has only in-frame clones and leaves some out. The sample data list about 74,000 clones. This clonotype was sampled from a female donor in good health and CMV-seropositive. J is TRBJ2-5 and V is TRBV6-6, with TRBD2 matching over 11 bases. The sample taken for sequencing was PBMCs. CDR3 loop: CASKIAGGQETQYF. DNA for the CDR3: TGTGCCAGCAAGATAGCGGGGGGGCAAGAGACCCAGTACTTC.